This T cell receptor beta chain is from a study of T cell responses to AZD1222 COVID-19 vaccine. Study observations and caveats: Recipients of AZD1222 seropositive at baseline numbered only 6 or 7.

The CDR3 extends over 13 amino acids. After removal of 5 bases from V and 4 bases from J, the junction contained 5 bases not matched to a gene. Germline assignment: CDR1 MNHEY and CDR2 SVGEGT. Repertoires were generated with immunoSEQ multiplex PCR, while TCRdb's copy carries only in-frame clones and drops some. There are 150,000 to 200,000 clones in the sample; 70% to 90% occur only once, and approximately 1.6% lies in the top ten. In its sample, this clone was seen once. Antigen specificity is unknown. The sample in question was peripheral blood, obtained on day 0 of AZD1222 vaccination. The source of this sequence is an adult in good health. The chain recombines TRBV6-2 or TRBV6-3 with TRBJ2-7, with 7 nucleotides matching TRBD1. As DNA, the CDR3 is TGTGCCAGCAGTAAAAACAGGGGATACGAGCAGTACTTC. Translation gives CASSKNRGYEQYF.